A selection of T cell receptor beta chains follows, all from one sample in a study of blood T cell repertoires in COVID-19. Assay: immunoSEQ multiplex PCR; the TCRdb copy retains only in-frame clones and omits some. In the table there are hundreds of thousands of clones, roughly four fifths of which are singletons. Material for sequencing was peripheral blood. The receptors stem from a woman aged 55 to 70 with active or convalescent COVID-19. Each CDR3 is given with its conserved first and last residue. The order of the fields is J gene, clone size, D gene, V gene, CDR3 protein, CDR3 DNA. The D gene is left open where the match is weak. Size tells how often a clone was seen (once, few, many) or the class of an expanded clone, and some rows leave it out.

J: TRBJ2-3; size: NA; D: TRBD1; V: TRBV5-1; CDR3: CASSLGQGTTDTQYF; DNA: TGCGCCAGCAGCTTGGGACAGGGGACCACAGATACGCAGTATTTT
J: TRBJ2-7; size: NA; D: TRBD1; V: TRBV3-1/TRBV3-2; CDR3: CASSQVRPGQGIGEQYF; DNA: TGTGCCAGCAGCCAAGTAAGGCCGGGACAGGGGATAGGCGAGCAGTACTTC
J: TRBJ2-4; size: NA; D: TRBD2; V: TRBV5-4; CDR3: CASSLDSGGARGIQYF; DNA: TGTGCCAGCAGCTTGGACAGCGGGGGGGCCCGCGGCATTCAGTACTTC
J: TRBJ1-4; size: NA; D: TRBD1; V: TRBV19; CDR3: CASARQGDEKLFF; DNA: TGTGCCAGTGCCCGACAGGGGGACGAAAAACTGTTTTTT
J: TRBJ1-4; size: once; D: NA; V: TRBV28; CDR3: CASSSGQSLTAKWFF; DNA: TGTGCCAGCAGTTCAGGACAGTCTCTTACGGCTAAATGGTTTTTT
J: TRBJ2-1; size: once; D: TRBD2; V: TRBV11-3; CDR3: CASSSRGGADNEQFF; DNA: TGTGCCAGCAGCTCGCGCGGGGGGGCGGACAATGAGCAGTTCTTC
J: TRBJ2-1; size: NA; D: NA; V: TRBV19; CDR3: CASSINTVTYNEQFF; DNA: TGTGCCAGTAGTATCAACACAGTTACCTACAATGAGCAGTTCTTC
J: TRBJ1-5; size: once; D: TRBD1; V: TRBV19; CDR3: CASSIGQGAFGNQPQHF; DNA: TGTGCCAGTAGTATCGGGCAGGGGGCTTTCGGCAATCAGCCCCAGCATTTT
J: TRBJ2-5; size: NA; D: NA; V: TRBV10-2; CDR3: CASSDGSADTQYF; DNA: TGCGCCAGCAGTGATGGTAGCGCAGATACCCAGTACTTC
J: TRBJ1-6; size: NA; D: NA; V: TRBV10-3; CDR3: CAISDGRTDNSPLHF; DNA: TGTGCCATCAGTGATGGGAGGACCGATAATTCACCCCTCCACTTT
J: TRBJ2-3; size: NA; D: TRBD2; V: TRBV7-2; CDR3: CASSFGTSGLGTDTQYF; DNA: TGTGCCAGCAGCTTTGGGACTAGCGGACTAGGAACAGATACGCAGTATTTT
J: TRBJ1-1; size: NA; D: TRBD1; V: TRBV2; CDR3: CASSRDGTGGVNTEAFF; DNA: TGTGCCAGCAGCCGGGACGGGACAGGGGGAGTGAACACTGAAGCTTTCTTT
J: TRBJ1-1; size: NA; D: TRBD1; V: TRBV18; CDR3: CASSLQGYTEAFF; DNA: TGTGCCAGCTCACTACAGGGGTACACTGAAGCTTTCTTT
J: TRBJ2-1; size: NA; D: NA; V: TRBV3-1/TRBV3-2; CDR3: CASSHLDYTEQFF; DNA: TGTGCCAGCAGCCACCTAGACTATACTGAGCAGTTCTTC
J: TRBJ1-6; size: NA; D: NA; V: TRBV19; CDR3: CASKGRTSPLHF; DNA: TGTGCCAGTAAAGGGAGGACTTCACCCCTCCACTTT
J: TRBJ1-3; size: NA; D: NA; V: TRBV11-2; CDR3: CASSFLIVPGNTIYF; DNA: TGTGCCAGCAGCTTTCTCATAGTTCCGGGAAACACCATATATTTT
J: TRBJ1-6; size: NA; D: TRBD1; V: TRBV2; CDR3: CASNVQGNFNSPLHF; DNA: TGTGCCAGCAACGTACAGGGGAACTTTAATTCACCCCTCCACTTT
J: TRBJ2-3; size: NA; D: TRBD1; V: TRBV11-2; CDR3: CASSLRGDRITDTQYF; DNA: TGTGCCAGCAGCCTTAGGGGGGACAGGATCACAGATACGCAGTATTTT
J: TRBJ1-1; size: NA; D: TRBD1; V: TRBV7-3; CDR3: CASSHGDRETEAFF; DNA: TGTGCCAGCAGCCACGGGGACAGGGAGACTGAAGCTTTCTTT
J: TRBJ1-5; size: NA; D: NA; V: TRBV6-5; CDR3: CASSSQRSQPQHF; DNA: TGTGCCAGCAGTTCCCAGCGGAGTCAGCCCCAGCATTTT
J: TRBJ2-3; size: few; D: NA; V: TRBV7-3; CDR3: CASSPDRYTDTQYF; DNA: TGTGCCAGCAGCCCTGACAGGTACACAGATACGCAGTATTTT
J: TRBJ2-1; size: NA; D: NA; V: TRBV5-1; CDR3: CASSPLGGLGGGEQFF; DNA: TGCGCCAGCAGCCCACTGGGGGGACTCGGGGGTGGTGAGCAGTTCTTC
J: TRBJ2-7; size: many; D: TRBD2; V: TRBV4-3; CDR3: CASSRYPQAREGEQYF; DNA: TGCGCCAGCAGCCGCTACCCCCAAGCGCGGGAGGGCGAGCAGTACTTC
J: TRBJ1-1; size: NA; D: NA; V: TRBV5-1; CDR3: CASSSDSNTEAFF; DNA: TGCGCCAGCAGTTCCGACAGTAACACTGAAGCTTTCTTT
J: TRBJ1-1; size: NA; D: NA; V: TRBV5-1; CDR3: CASSLGAYTEAFF; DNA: TGCGCCAGCAGCTTGGGAGCCTACACTGAAGCTTTCTTT
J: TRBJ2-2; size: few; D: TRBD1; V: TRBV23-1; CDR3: CASSKEGTVPTGELFF; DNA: TGCGCCAGCAGTAAGGAAGGGACAGTCCCCACCGGGGAGCTGTTTTTT
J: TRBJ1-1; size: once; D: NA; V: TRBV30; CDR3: CAWRSRQLNTEAFF; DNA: TGTGCCTGGAGGTCGCGACAGCTGAACACTGAAGCTTTCTTT
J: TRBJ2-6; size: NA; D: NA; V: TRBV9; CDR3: CASSSRPTGGPGANVLTF; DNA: TGTGCCAGCAGCTCCCGCCCCACCGGGGGTCCTGGGGCCAACGTCCTGACTTTC
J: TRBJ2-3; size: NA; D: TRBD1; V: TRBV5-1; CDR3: CASSSAGGADTQYF; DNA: TGCGCCAGCAGCTCGGCAGGGGGCGCAGATACGCAGTATTTT
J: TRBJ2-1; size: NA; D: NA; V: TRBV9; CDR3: CASSVAEGSYNEQFF; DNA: TGTGCCAGCAGCGTAGCGGAGGGATCCTACAATGAGCAGTTCTTC
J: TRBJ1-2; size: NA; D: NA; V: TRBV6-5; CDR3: CASSFVRTANYGYTF; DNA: TGTGCCAGCAGTTTCGTCAGGACAGCCAACTATGGCTACACCTTC
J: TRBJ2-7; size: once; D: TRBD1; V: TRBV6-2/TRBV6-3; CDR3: CASSYSTTGGKYEQYF; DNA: TGTGCCAGCAGTTACTCGACCACAGGGGGCAAGTACGAGCAGTACTTC
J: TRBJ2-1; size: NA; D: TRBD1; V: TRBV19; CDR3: CASSDRAHNEQFF; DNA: TGTGCCAGTAGTGACAGGGCCCACAATGAGCAGTTCTTC
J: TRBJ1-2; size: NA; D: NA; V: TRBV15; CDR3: CATSRDPGSNYGYTF; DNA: TGTGCCACCAGCAGAGACCCGGGGAGTAACTATGGCTACACCTTC
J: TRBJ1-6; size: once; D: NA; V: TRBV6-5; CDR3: CASSYLGASPLHF; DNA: TGTGCCAGCAGTTACCTGGGGGCTTCACCCCTCCACTTT
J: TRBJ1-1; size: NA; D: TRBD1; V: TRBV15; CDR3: CATSPPLSTGGNTEAFF; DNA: TGTGCCACCAGTCCCCCCCTCTCTACAGGGGGGAACACTGAAGCTTTCTTT